Listed below are T cell receptor beta chains from one sample, sequenced in a study of siplizumab effects on memory and regulatory T cells. The assay was immunoSEQ multiplex PCR, and TCRdb's table has in-frame clones only and misses some. Counted here are more than 95,000 clones, nearly 95% occurring once; the ten biggest clones make up 0.62%. Sequencing was performed on Tregs sorted from blood. The receptors shown here come from a human donor in good health. CDR3s include the opening cysteine and the closing phenylalanine or tryptophan.

v_call cdr3_aa
TRBV9 CASRPGQGTTGELFF
TRBV6-5 CASSPPVSDTQYF
TRBV13 CASSSRVTEAFF
TRBV7-2 CASSWGGLRPNSPLHF
TRBV5-5 CASSFRTEKLFF
TRBV6-5 CASSGGTTNYGYTF
TRBV9 CASSVGWGSENEQFF
TRBV14 CASSQADTQYF
TRBV4-1 CASSRFMGTSEIWTQYF
TRBV2 CASSDKKGTGETQYF